This TCR beta chain was found in a study of shared clonotypes between healthy human individuals. Study background: There were three CD4 naive, three CD4 memory, two CD8 naive and one CD8 memory plates per donor.

The CDR3 has 16 amino acids. Germline assignment: CDR1 MDHEN and CDR2 SYDVKM. Trimming left V 2 bases short and J 0 bases short, with 11 bases between. Naive CD8 cells comprised CD45RO-negative, CCR7-positively selected cells, excluding terminally differentiated effector memory CD45RA+ cells. All donors were Caucasian adults living in Nashville, Tennessee. Genomic DNA of each subset was evenly split across several immunoSEQ plates. Profiled with immunoSEQ multiplex PCR; TCRdb holds only in-frame clones, not every one. The table includes 2 million to 2.5 million clones, around 93% detected once. This clonotype originated in a man aged 18 to 29 in good health. Some clones in this sample may be carry-over from other donors' samples. The chain employs TRBV28 and TRBJ2-1; tentatively, D is TRBD2 (6 bases). Sequenced sample: naive CD8+ T cells from PBMCs. CDR3 bases: TGTGCCAGCAGTTTACCAGGCGGGATCTCCTACAATGAGCAGTTCTTC. Protein sequence: CASSLPGGISYNEQFF.